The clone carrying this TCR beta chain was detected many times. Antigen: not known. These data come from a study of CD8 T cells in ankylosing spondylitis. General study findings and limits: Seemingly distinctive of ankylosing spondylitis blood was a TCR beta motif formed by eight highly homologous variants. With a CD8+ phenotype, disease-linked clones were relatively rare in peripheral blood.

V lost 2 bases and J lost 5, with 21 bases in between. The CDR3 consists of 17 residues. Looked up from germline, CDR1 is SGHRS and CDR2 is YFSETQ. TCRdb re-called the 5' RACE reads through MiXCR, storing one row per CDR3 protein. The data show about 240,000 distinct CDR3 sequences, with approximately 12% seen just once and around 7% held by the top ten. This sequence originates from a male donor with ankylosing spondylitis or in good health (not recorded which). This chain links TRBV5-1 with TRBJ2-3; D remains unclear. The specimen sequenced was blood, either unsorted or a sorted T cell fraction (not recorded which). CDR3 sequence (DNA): TGCGCCAGCAGCTTAGAGGCTTTTCGTGTTGGGTTAGATACGCAGTATTTT. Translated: CASSLEAFRVGLDTQYF.